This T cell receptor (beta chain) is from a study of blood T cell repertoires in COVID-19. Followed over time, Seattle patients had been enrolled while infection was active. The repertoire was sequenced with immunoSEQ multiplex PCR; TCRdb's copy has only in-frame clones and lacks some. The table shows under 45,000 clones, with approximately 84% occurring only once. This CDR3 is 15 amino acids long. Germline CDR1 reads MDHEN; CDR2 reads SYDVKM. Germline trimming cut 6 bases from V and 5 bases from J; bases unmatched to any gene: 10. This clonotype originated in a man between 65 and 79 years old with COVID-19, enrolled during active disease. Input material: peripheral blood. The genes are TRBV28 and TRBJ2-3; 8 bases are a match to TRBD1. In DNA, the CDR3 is TGTGCCAGCAGATCCGGGACAGGTGAACTAGATACGCAGTATTTT. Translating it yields CASRSGTGELDTQYF.